This entry lists 20 T cell receptor beta chains sequenced from one sample in a study of identical twins. TCRdb redid the calling of the 5' RACE reads with MiXCR, one entry per CDR3 protein. The table includes about 240,000 distinct CDR3 sequences, approximately 6.8% detected once. These data are also associated with another study on yellow fever vaccine responses in identical twins.

Sequenced material: CD8+ T cells sorted from blood. The receptor set was obtained from a woman in her late teens or twenties in good health.

This clonotype was detected ten times or more. The rearrangement uses TRBV7-6 and TRBJ1-1; D call uncertain. The germline CDR1 and CDR2 sequences are SGHVS and FNYEAQ. The ends were cut back, 5 bases at V and 10 bases at J, with 14 bases in the middle. The length of the CDR3 is 12 residues. The CDR3 DNA follows: TGTGCCAGCAGCGACGGACCGCGGGGAGCTTTCTTT. This encodes CASSDGPRGAFF.

The chain recombines TRBV5-1 with TRBJ2-7; tentative D call: TRBD1 (5 bases). CDR3 size: 16 residues. The germline V and J ends were trimmed by 0 bases and 0 bases, with 13 bases remaining between them. The germline gives CDR1 SGHRS, CDR2 YFSETQ. The CDR3 here is CASSLGTEGASYEQYF. The CDR3 DNA follows: TGCGCCAGCAGCTTGGGAACAGAAGGGGCCTCCTACGAGCAGTACTTC. Together with reference TRBV5-1 and TRBJ2-7, the CDR3 gives the full variable domain: KAGVTQTPRYLIKTRGQQVTLSCSPISGHRSVSWYQQTPGQGLQFLFEYFSETQRNKGNFPGRFSGRQFSNSRSEMNVSTLELGDSALYLCASSLGTEGASYEQYFGPGTRLTVT.

This clonotype was recorded at least ten times. This chain links TRBV20-1 with TRBJ2-7; tentatively, D is TRBD1 (5 bases). CDR3 length: 13 residues. Trimming stripped 0 bases from V and 3 bases from J, with 9 bases between. Germline CDR1 reads DFQATT; CDR2 reads SNEGSKA (reference sequence). The CDR3 DNA sequence: TGCAGTGCTAGAGATCAGGGTGACTACGAGCAGTACGTC. Translation gives CSARDQGDYEQYV.

The chain uses TRBV24-1 and TRBJ2-7; D unresolved. The CDR3 consists of 15 residues. Per germline, CDR1 KGHDR and CDR2 SFDVKD. V was pared by 2 bases and J by 10 bases, with 20 bases between. The CDR3: CATSDYSRTRISQYV. The CDR3 bases are TGTGCCACCAGTGATTACTCTCGGACCCGAATTTCTCAGTACGTC.

This clonotype was seen at least ten times. The chain carries TRBV11-1 and TRBJ2-1, with D possibly being TRBD2 (7 bases). V was shortened by 2 bases and J by 1 base, with 24 bases between the two germline ends. CDR1 is SGHAT and CDR2 is FQDESV in the germline V gene (reference sequence). This CDR3 has 20 residues. The CDR3 DNA is TGTGCCAGCAGCTTAATCGAGCTGGATTCGGGGGGCTTGTCCTACAATGAGCAGTTCTTC. Translated, it gives CASSLIELDSGGLSYNEQFF.

V and J are TRBV6-1 and TRBJ1-4; unclear D gene. The germline V and J ends were trimmed by 6 bases and 6 bases, with 14 bases remaining between them. CDR3 length: 14 amino acids. Germline CDR1 reads MNHNS; CDR2 reads SASEGT. This CDR3 reads CASSPGGMDEKLFF. As DNA, the CDR3 is TGTGCCAGCAGCCCCGGCGGTATGGATGAAAAACTGTTTTTT.

This clonotype was seen more than once but under ten times. This rearrangement joins TRBV7-9 to TRBJ1-6; 9 bases map to TRBD1. Looked up from germline, CDR1 is SEHNR and CDR2 is FQNEAQ (reference sequence). The CDR3 covers 14 residues. Trimming cost V 3 bases and J 9 bases; bases outside gene matches: 3. CDR3 sequence reads: CASSFGQGSSPLHF. Written as DNA, the CDR3 is TGTGCCAGCAGCTTCGGACAGGGGAGTTCACCCCTCCACTTT.

This clonotype was seen a handful of times. The CDR3 region is CASSQVYLGVSLTDTQYF. The CDR3 region has the DNA TGTGCCAGCAGCCAAGTTTATCTGGGGGTTTCACTCACAGATACGCAGTATTTT. The genes are TRBV3-1 and TRBJ2-3; the D gene could be TRBD1 or TRBD2 (5 bases each). The germline V gene encodes CDR1 LGHDT and CDR2 YNNKEL (reference sequence). The CDR3 has 18 amino acids. With 1 base removed from V and 2 bases from J, the gap between germline ends came to 19 bases.

This clonotype was counted ten times or more. The chain links TRBV3-1 to TRBJ2-7; D remains unclear. The V end was cut by 1 base, the J end by 0 bases, with 7 bases between. The CDR3 is made up of 14 amino acids. Germline values: CDR1 LGHDT, CDR2 YNNKEL (reference sequence). The CDR3 nucleotides read TGTGCCAGCAGCCAAGGTAGTAGCTCCTACGAGCAGTACTTC. It is translated as CASSQGSSSYEQYF.

Only a few counts were recorded for this clonotype. The chain uses TRBV7-9 and TRBJ2-2, with 11 nucleotides matching TRBD2. CDR1 and CDR2 (germline): SEHNR, FQNEAQ (reference sequence). The V and J ends lost 5 bases and 3 bases, in that order; junction bases with no gene match: 8. The CDR3 has 17 amino acids. As DNA, the CDR3 is TGTGCCAGCAGCGAAACCGGACTAGCGGGTTACACCGGGGAGCTGTTTTTT. As protein: CASSETGLAGYTGELFF.

This clonotype was observed a few times. V is TRBV5-1 and J is TRBJ1-2; TRBD1 matches at 7 bases. This CDR3 contains 14 residues. CDR1 and CDR2 from the germline V gene are SGHRS and YFSETQ. Trimming cost V 4 bases and J 4 bases; bases outside gene matches: 7. CDR3 coding DNA: TGCGCCAGCAGCCCTATGACAGGGTTCTATGGCTACACCTTC. It is translated as CASSPMTGFYGYTF.

V gene TRBV7-9 combines with J gene TRBJ2-3; D tentatively reads TRBD1 or TRBD2 (5 bases each). The germline CDR1 and CDR2 sequences are SEHNR and FQNEAQ (reference sequence). Between the trimmed V and J ends, which lost 3 bases and 3 bases, there was a span of 16 bases. This CDR3 is built from 16 residues. This CDR3 reads CASSLTSGHRTDTQYF. In nucleotides, the CDR3 is TGTGCCAGCAGCTTGACGAGCGGACATAGGACAGATACGCAGTATTTT.

In its sample, this clonotype was seen many times. The V and J genes are TRBV7-9 and TRBJ1-1, with 11 positions matching TRBD1. Germline V gene data show CDR1 as SEHNR and CDR2 as FQNEAQ (reference sequence). J lost 4 bases, V lost 5 bases, and 3 bases had no gene match. This CDR3 spans 14 amino acids. This CDR3 reads CASSRGTGGTEAFF. The CDR3 bases are TGTGCCAGCAGCCGAGGGACAGGGGGCACTGAAGCTTTCTTT.

This clonotype was recorded at least ten times. V usage is TRBV11-1 and J usage is TRBJ2-3; weak D call: TRBD2 (5 bases). Per germline, CDR1 SGHAT and CDR2 FQDESV (reference sequence). Trimming took off 5 bases at V and 0 bases at J, with 21 bases between the two ends. The CDR3 totals 18 residues. The CDR3 DNA is TGTGCCAGCAGCGGAAACCCCACGACTTGGACTAGCACAGATACGCAGTATTTT. Residues: CASSGNPTTWTSTDTQYF.

The V call is TRBV6-1, the J call TRBJ2-1, with D unclear. The V gene lost 2 bases and the J gene lost 0 bases, with 17 bases spanning the gap. Germline V CDR1 and CDR2: MNHNS, SASEGT. This CDR3 spans 18 amino acids. As DNA, the CDR3 is TGTGCCAGCAGTGAAAAAAATTTAGTGAGCCTCTCCTACAATGAGCAGTTCTTC. Translating gives CASSEKNLVSLSYNEQFF.

This clonotype was recorded at least ten times. This chain joins TRBV4-1 and TRBJ1-5; 8 nucleotides line up with TRBD1. The V segment lost 5 bases and the J segment 4 bases; nucleotides outside the gene matches: 13. Germline V lookup: CDR1 MGHRA, CDR2 YSYEKL. CDR3 size: 17 residues. CDR3 loop: CASSYRSQGGDNQPQHF. CDR3 sequence (DNA): TGCGCCAGCAGCTACCGCTCACAGGGGGGAGATAATCAGCCCCAGCATTTT.

This clonotype has only a few counts. The chain combines TRBV20-1 with TRBJ2-7; a weak D match, TRBD1 (6 bases). Germline CDR1 reads DFQATT; CDR2 reads SNEGSKA (reference sequence). The CDR3 extends over 12 amino acids. V dropped 1 base and J dropped 4 bases, with 8 bases sitting between them. DNA for the CDR3: TGCAGTGCTAGAGCCCAGGGGTACGAGCAGTACGTC. As protein: CSARAQGYEQYV.

In this sample, this clonotype turned up many times. The chain uses TRBV6-5 and TRBJ1-5; 7 bases fit TRBD1. Germline V gene lookup returns CDR1 MNHEY and CDR2 SVGAGI. V dropped 4 bases and J dropped 5; count of bases not matched to a gene: 5. The CDR3 has 14 amino acids. The CDR3 loop is CASSSTGSHQPQHF. The CDR3 nucleotides read TGTGCCAGCAGTTCGACAGGGAGCCATCAGCCCCAGCATTTT.

This chain joins TRBV2 and TRBJ2-1, with D unclear. This CDR3 comprises 12 residues. The V gene lost 11 bases and the J gene lost 3 bases, with 11 bases spanning the gap. CDR1 is SNHLY and CDR2 is FYNNEI in the germline V gene. The CDR3 nucleotides read TGTGCCGGATACGACCGCTACAATGAGCAGTTCTTC. Translating it yields CAGYDRYNEQFF.

Many counts were recorded for this clonotype. V is TRBV4-1 and J is TRBJ2-3, with D possibly TRBD1 on 6 matching bases. The CDR3 is 17 residues long. Trimming cost V 1 base and J 0 bases, with 14 bases left between them. The germline V gene has CDR1 MGHRA and CDR2 YSYEKL. CDR3 sequence: CASSQGWTVGSTDTQYF. DNA of the CDR3: TGCGCCAGCAGCCAAGGATGGACAGTTGGAAGCACAGATACGCAGTATTTT.